This TCR beta chain appears in the sequencing data of a study of T cells in Graves' hyperthyroidism and ophthalmopathy. J was trimmed by 4 bases and V by 0 bases; bases with no gene match: 2. The CDR3 covers 14 residues. Germline-derived CDR1 and CDR2 are ENHRY and SYGVKD. Hyperthyroidism, newly diagnosed and lasting under 2 months, affected patients aged 18 to 65. Reasons for excluding patients were uncontrolled infection, other autoimmune disease, pregnancy or lactation. Diagnoses were made from clinical symptoms, serum measures (thyroxine and TRAb), thyroid ultrasound and orbital computed tomography. Study-wide points: Most clonotypes expanded in thyroid above 0.001 were likewise present in blood.

Template material for amplifying TCR beta CDR3 regions consisted of RNA transcripts. TCR CDR3 regions were first amplified by RT-PCR with HTBI primers. Using its own MiXCR run on the multiplex PCR reads, TCRdb lists one record per CDR3 protein. In the table there are about 350,000 distinct CDR3 sequences, approximately 19% of which are singletons. Note on this clonotype: The antigen remains undetermined.

The sequenced sample consisted of blood. This sequence joins TRBV10-3 and TRBJ1-1, with 7 bases lining up with TRBD1. The sequence was collected from a woman in her late teens or twenties with Graves' hyperthyroidism. The CDR3 protein is CAISESSGGTEAFF. The CDR3 nucleotides read TGTGCCATCAGTGAGTCGTCAGGGGGCACTGAAGCTTTCTTT.